This T cell receptor (beta chain) was sequenced in a study of CD8 T cells in ankylosing spondylitis. Whole-study findings and limits: Disease-linked clones, CD8+, were relatively rare in peripheral blood.

The table lists this clonotype with a few counts. What it recognizes is unknown. The CDR3 consists of 14 residues. J lost 3 bases, V lost 5 bases, and 5 bases had no gene match. CDR1 LGHNT and CDR2 FRNRAP come from the germline V gene. MiXCR, applied by TCRdb to the 5' RACE reads, yields one record per CDR3 protein. The sample includes 270,000 or so distinct CDR3 sequences, roughly 18% seen only once; the top ten take roughly 34%. The V call is TRBV12-5, the J call TRBJ2-7; TRBD1 matches 9 bases. Sequencing was done on a sample of blood, either unsorted or a sorted T cell fraction (not recorded which). The TCR comes from a male donor with ankylosing spondylitis or in good health (not recorded which). CDR3 sequence: CASGSGTGIYEQYF. As DNA, the CDR3 is TGTGCTAGTGGTAGTGGGACAGGGATCTACGAGCAGTACTTC.